This TCR beta chain was captured by sequencing in a study of CD8+ T cells in alopecia areata. Looking at the study overall: Severity scores in treated patients reflected the percentage of scalp affected.

Specified treatment: oral pan-JAK inhibitor, 5-10 mg twice daily. Sampling of alopecia areata patients yielded lesional scalp punch biopsies as well as peripheral blood. Study findings and constraints: Tofacitinib significantly brought down scalp clonality and expanded CD8+ clones among top 100. The link between baseline CD8+ expansion and response remains uncertain with one nonresponder.

Once RNA had been extracted, it was reverse transcribed into cDNA to act as the sequencing template. The protocol was immunoSEQ multiplex PCR, while the TCRdb copy is restricted to in-frame clones and leaves out a portion. The data hold 110,000 to 150,000 clones, with around 87% observed a single time. About this clone itself: Its antigen is still unknown.

The ends were cut back, 0 bases at V and 2 bases at J, with 9 bases in the middle. The CDR3 spans 16 residues. Per germline, CDR1 SGDLS and CDR2 YYNGEE. The chain combines TRBV9 with TRBJ2-6, with D perhaps matching TRBD1 (5 bases). The sequence derives from a human donor with alopecia areata. The sequences come from CD8+ T cells sorted from blood, collected at week 4, from a patient treated with tofacitinib. CDR3 sequence reads: CASSVEVGAGANVLTF. CDR3 in DNA: TGTGCCAGCAGCGTAGAGGTAGGGGCTGGGGCCAACGTCCTGACTTTC.